This is a list of T cell receptor beta chains from one sample in a study of cytomegalovirus exposure and HLA in healthy donors. Sequenced by immunoSEQ multiplex PCR; TCRdb stores in-frame clones only, minus some. The sample gives more than 150,000 clones, over 75% of which show up once; 11% to 15% is in the top ten. The sequenced material came from PBMCs. Receptor source: a middle-aged man in good health and CMV-seropositive. Both conserved end residues are part of each CDR3.

v_call,cdr3_length,j_call,cdr3_aa
TRBV4-1,17,TRBJ2-4,CASSRGLAGPLGDIQYF
TRBV28,20,TRBJ2-2,CASSPLPRLRDRLITGELFF
TRBV6-1,13,TRBJ1-1,CASSLVRDNEAFF
TRBV15,16,TRBJ1-1,CATSRDRTNMNTEAFF
TRBV28,16,TRBJ2-3,CASSLVGDTSTDTQYF
TRBV5-1,14,TRBJ2-2,CASSPDSHTGELFF
TRBV5-1,15,TRBJ2-1,CASSWGQGAYNEQFF
TRBV18,17,TRBJ1-6,CASSQPGQGWDLSPLHF
TRBV28,16,TRBJ2-3,CASSLQDRVGGDTQYF
TRBV15,15,TRBJ1-5,CATSRDTGSGQPQHF
TRBV7-3,15,TRBJ1-6,CASSLDGTDNSPLHF